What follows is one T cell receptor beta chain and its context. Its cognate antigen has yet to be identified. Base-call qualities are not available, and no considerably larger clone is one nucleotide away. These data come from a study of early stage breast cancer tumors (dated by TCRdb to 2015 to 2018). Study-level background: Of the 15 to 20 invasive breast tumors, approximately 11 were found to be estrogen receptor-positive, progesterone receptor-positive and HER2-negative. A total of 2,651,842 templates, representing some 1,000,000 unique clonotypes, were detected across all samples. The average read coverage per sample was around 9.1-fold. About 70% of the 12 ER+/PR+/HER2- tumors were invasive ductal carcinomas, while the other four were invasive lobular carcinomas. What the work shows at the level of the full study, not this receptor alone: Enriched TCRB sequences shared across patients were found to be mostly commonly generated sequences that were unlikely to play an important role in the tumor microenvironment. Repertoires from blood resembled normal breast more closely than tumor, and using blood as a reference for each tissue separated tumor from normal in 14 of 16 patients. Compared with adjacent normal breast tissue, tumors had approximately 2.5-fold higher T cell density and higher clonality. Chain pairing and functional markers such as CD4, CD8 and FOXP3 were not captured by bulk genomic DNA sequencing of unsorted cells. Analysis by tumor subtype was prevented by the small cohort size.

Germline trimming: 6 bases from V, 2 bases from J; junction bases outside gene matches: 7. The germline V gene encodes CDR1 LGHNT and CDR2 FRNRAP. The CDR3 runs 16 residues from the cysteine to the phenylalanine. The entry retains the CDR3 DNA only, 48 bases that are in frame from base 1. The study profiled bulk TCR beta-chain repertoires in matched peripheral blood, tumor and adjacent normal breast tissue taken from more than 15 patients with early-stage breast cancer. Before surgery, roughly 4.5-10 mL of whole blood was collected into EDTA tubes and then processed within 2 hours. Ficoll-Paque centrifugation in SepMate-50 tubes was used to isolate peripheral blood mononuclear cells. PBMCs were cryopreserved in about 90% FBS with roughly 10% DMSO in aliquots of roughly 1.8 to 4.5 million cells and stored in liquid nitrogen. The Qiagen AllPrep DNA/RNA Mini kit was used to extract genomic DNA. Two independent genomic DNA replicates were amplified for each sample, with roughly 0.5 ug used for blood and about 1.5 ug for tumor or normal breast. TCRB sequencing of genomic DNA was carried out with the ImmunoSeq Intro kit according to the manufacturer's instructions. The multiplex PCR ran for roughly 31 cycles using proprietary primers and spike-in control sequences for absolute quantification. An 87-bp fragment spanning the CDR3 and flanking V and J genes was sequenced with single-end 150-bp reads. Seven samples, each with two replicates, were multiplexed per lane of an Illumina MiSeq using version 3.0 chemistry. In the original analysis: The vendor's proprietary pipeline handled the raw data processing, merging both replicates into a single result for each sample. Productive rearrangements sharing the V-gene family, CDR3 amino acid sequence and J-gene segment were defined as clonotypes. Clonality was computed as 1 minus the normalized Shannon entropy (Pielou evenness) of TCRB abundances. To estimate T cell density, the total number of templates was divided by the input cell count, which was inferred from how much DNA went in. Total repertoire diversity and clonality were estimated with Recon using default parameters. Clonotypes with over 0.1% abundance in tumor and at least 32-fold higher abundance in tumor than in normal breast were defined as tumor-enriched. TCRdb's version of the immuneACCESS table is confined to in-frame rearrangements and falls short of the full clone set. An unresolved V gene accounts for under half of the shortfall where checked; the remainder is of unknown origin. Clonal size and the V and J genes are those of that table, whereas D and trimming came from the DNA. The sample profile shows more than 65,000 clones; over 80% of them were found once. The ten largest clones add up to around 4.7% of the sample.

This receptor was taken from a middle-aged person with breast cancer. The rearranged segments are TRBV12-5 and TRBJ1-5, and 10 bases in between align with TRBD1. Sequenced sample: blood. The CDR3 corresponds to CASGTDRGLGNQPQHF. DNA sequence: TGTGCTAGTGGGACAGACAGGGGGCTTGGCAATCAGCCCCAGCATTTT.